This is a list of T cell receptor beta chains from one sample in a study of CD8 T cells in ankylosing spondylitis. From the 5' RACE reads, TCRdb called clonotypes with MiXCR, one entry per CDR3 protein. In the table there are more than 150,000 distinct CDR3 sequences, about 20% of which are singletons. The specimen was blood, either unsorted or a sorted T cell fraction (not recorded which). These TCRs come from a male donor aged 5 to 29 with ankylosing spondylitis or in good health (not recorded which). Both conserved end residues are part of each CDR3. A D gene is named only where the DNA matches it firmly. Size is omitted from some rows. Given values are once, few, many or a class for expanded clones.

cdr3_aa cdr3_nt d_call j_call clone_size v_call
CASSPGTHEQFF TGTGCCAGCAGTCCCGGGACCCATGAGCAGTTCTTC . TRBJ2-1 many TRBV12-3/TRBV12-4
CASSLVGLAGGALGTDTQYF TGTGCCAGCTCACTCGTAGGACTAGCGGGAGGAGCCCTAGGCACAGATACGCAGTATTTT TRBD2 TRBJ2-3 few TRBV18
CASSWGRGMGNTEAFF TGTGCCAGCAGCTGGGGCAGGGGAATGGGGAACACTGAAGCTTTCTTT . TRBJ1-1 many TRBV6-2/TRBV6-3
CSASFPSGRGGGGEQFF TGCAGTGCTAGTTTCCCTAGCGGGAGAGGGGGAGGCGGTGAGCAGTTCTTC TRBD2 TRBJ2-1 many TRBV20-1
CASSLWREVTRETQYF TGTGCCAGCAGTTTATGGCGGGAGGTAACCAGAGAGACCCAGTACTTC TRBD2 TRBJ2-5 many TRBV12-3/TRBV12-4
CASSLDSKNYGYTF TGCGCCAGCAGCTTGGACAGCAAAAACTATGGCTACACCTTC . TRBJ1-2 many TRBV5-1
CASSSGLPGEQYF TGTGCCAGCAGTTCGGGACTACCAGGGGAGCAGTACTTC TRBD2 TRBJ2-7 . TRBV27
CAISVTGGQNYGYTF TGTGCCATCAGTGTAACAGGGGGGCAGAACTATGGCTACACCTTC TRBD1 TRBJ1-2 . TRBV10-3
CASSLAGQGVTEAFF TGTGCCAGCAGTTTAGCGGGACAGGGGGTCACTGAAGCTTTCTTT TRBD1 TRBJ1-1 many TRBV12-3/TRBV12-4
CASTPYSSYNSPLHF TGTGCCAGCACCCCGTATAGCTCCTATAATTCACCCCTCCACTTT . TRBJ1-6 many TRBV12-3/TRBV12-4
CASSLIRTRSKEQYF TGTGCCAGCAGTTTGATTCGAACTAGGAGTAAGGAGCAGTACTTC . TRBJ2-7 many TRBV28
CACTRHAQSYEQYF TGTGCCTGCACTAGGCACGCGCAGAGCTACGAGCAGTACTTC . TRBJ2-7 many TRBV30
CSARRWGVSGRNEQFF TGCAGTGCTAGGAGGTGGGGAGTCTCCGGTCGCAATGAGCAGTTCTTC . TRBJ2-1 many TRBV20-1
CASSESPQEDPPQHF TGTGCCAGCAGTGAATCCCCGCAGGAGGATCCGCCCCAGCATTTT . TRBJ1-5 . TRBV25-1
CASSLTGLPEQFF TGTGCCAGCAGCCTAACCGGACTACCTGAGCAGTTCTTC . TRBJ2-1 many TRBV5-6